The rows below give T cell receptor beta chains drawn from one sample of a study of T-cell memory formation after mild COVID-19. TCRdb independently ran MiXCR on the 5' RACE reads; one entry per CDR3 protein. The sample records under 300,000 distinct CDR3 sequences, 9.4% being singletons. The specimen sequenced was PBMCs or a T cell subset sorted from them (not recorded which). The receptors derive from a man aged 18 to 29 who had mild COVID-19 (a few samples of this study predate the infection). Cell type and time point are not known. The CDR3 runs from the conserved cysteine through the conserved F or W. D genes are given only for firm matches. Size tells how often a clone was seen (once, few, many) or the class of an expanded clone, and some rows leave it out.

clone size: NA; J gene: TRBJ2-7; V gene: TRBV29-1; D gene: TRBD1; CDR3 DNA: TGCAGCACAAGGACAGGACCAGGCGAGCAGTACTTC; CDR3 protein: CSTRTGPGEQYF
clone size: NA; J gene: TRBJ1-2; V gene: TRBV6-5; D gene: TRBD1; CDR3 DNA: TGTGCCAGCAGTTACAGACAGGGGGGGGCTATAGATGGCTACACCTTC; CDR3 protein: CASSYRQGGAIDGYTF
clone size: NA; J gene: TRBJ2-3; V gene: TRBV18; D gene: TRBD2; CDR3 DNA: TGTGCCAGCTCACCACCAGCGGGGGTGGATACGCAGTATTTT; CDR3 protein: CASSPPAGVDTQYF
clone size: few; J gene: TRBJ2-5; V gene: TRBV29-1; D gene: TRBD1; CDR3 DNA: TGCAGCGTTGAGCGCAGGGGGCAAGAGACCCAGTACTTC; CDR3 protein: CSVERRGQETQYF
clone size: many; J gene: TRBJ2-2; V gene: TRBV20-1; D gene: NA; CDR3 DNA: TGCAGTGCGGCCCGGGGGGCCGACGGGGAGCTGTTTTTT; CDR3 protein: CSAARGADGELFF
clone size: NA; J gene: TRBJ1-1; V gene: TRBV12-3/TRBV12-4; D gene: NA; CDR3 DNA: TGTGCCAGCAGCCGCCAACTGAACACTGAAGCTTTCTTT; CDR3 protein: CASSRQLNTEAFF
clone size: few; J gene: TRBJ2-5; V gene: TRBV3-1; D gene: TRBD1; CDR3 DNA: TGTGCCAGCGGGACAGAAGAGACCCAGTACTTC; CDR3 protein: CASGTEETQYF
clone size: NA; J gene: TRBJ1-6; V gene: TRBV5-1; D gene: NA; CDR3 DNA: TGCGCCAGCAGCTTGGCAGGATATAATTCACCCCTCCACTTT; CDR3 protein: CASSLAGYNSPLHF
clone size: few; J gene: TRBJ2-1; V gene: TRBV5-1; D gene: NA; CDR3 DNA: TGCGCCAGCAGCTTGTATAGGGCTAATGAGCAGTTCTTC; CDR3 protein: CASSLYRANEQFF
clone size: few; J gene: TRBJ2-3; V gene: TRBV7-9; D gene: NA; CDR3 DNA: TGTGCCAGCACCTTACCCGACAGATCCCTTAGCACAGATACGCAGTATTTT; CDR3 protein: CASTLPDRSLSTDTQYF
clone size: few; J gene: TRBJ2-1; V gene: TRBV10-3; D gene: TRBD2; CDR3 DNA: TGTGCCATCAGCCCGTTCCGGGGGGGCCTGCTGCATGAGCAGTTCTTC; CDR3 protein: CAISPFRGGLLHEQFF
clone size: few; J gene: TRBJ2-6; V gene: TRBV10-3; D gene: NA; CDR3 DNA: TGTGCCATCAGTGATGGGGCCTCTGGGGCCAACGTCCTGACTTTC; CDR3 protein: CAISDGASGANVLTF
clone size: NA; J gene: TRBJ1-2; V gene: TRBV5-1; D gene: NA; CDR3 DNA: TGCGCCAGCAGCTTGGAAGGCAGCTCCTATGGCTACACCTTC; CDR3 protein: CASSLEGSSYGYTF
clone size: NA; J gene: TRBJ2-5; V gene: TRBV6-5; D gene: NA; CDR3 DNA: TGTGCCAGCAGTTACTCGGAACTCTGGGGGGAGACCCAGTACTTC; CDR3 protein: CASSYSELWGETQYF
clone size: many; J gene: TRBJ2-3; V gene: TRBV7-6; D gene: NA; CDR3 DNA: TGTGCCAGCAGCTTAGCGGCAGGGCCTAGCACAGATACGCAGTATTTT; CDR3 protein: CASSLAAGPSTDTQYF
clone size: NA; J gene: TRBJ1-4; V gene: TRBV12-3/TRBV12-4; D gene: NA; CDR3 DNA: TGTGCCAGCAGTTTATTATGGGATTCGGGACTGTTTTTT; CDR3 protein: CASSLLWDSGLFF
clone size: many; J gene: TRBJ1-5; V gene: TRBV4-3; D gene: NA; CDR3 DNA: TGCGCCAGCAGCCAAGATAGTCAGGGGAACCAGCCCCAGCATTTT; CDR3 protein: CASSQDSQGNQPQHF
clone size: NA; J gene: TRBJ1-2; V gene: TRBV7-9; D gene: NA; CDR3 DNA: TGTGCCAGCAGCTTAGCCTTTCAGGGAGAAATCGGCTACACCTTC; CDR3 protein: CASSLAFQGEIGYTF
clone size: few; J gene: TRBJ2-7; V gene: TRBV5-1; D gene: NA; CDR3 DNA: TGCGCCAGCAGCTTGGCCCAGGGACCTAGCTCCTACGAGCAGTACTTC; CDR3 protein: CASSLAQGPSSYEQYF
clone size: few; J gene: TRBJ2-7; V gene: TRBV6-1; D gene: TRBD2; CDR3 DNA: TGTGCCAGCAGTGACGCCCCAGGGAGGGAGTACTTC; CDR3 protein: CASSDAPGREYF
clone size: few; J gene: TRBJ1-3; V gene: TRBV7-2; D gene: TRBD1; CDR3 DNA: TGTGCCAGCAGCTTAGGGGTAGGGGACAGGGTGGCCCCCTCTGGAAACACCATATATTTT; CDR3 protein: CASSLGVGDRVAPSGNTIYF
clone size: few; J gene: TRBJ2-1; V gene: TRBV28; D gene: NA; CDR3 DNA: TGTGCCAGCAGTTCGCCGGGGCCTCGGGGGCAGTTCTTC; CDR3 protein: CASSSPGPRGQFF
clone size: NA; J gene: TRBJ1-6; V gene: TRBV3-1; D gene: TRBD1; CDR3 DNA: TGTGCCAGCAGACAGGGGTATAATTCACCCCTCCACTTT; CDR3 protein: CASRQGYNSPLHF
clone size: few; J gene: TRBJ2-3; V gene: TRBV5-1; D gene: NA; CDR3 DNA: TGCGCCAGCAGCTCCGGGGGCTTCACAGATACGCAGTATTTT; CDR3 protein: CASSSGGFTDTQYF
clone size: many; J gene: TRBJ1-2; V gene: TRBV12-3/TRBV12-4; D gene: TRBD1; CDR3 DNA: TGTGCCAGCAGTCCCGACAGGGGCTATGGCTACACCTTC; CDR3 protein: CASSPDRGYGYTF
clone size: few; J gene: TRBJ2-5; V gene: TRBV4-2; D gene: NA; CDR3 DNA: TGTGCCAGCAGCCAAGAGGTGGGAATGGAGACCCAGTACTTC; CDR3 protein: CASSQEVGMETQYF
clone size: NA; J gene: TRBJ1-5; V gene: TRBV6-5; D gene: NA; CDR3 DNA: TGTGCCAGCGGGCGTCGCAATCAGCCCCAGCATTTT; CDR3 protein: CASGRRNQPQHF
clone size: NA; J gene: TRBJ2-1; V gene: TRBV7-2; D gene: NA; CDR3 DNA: TGTGCCAGCAGCTTAGGCGTCGGGCAGTTCTTC; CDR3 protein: CASSLGVGQFF
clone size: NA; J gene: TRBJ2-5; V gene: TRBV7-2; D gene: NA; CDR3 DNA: TGTGCCAGCAGCCGAGCGGGTCAAGAGACCCAGTACTTC; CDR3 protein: CASSRAGQETQYF
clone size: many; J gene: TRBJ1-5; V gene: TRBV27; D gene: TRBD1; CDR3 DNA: TGTGCCAGCAGTCGTACAGGGGCTCAGCCCCAGCATTTT; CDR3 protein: CASSRTGAQPQHF
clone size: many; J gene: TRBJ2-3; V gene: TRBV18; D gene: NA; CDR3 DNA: TGTGCCAGCTCGTTCTCAGTTATTAGCACAGATACGCAGTATTTT; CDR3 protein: CASSFSVISTDTQYF
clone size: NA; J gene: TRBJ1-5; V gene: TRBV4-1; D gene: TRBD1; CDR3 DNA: TGCGCCAGCAGCCAAGGAGGGACAGGTTATCAGCCCCAGCATTTT; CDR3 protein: CASSQGGTGYQPQHF
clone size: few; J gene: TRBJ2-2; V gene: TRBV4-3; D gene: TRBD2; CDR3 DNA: TGCGCCAGCAGCCAAGTGGCTAGCGGGGGGGCAGTCGGGGAGCTGTTTTTT; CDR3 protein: CASSQVASGGAVGELFF
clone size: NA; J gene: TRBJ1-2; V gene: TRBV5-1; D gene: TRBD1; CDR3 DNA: TGCGCCAGCGGCGAACAGGGGTCTGTCGGTGGCTACACCTTC; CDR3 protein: CASGEQGSVGGYTF
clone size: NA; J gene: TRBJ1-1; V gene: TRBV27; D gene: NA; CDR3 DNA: TGTGCCAGCAGAAGGGCAGGATACACTGAAGCTTTCTTT; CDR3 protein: CASRRAGYTEAFF
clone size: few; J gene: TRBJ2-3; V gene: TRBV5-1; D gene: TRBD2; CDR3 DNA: TGCGCCAGCAGCTACCCGGGGGGGCGGACCACAGATACGCAGTATTTT; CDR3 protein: CASSYPGGRTTDTQYF
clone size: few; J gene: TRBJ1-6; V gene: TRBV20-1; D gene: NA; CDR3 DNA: TGCAGTGCTAGAAAAGAGTTTGATTCACCCCTCCACTTT; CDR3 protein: CSARKEFDSPLHF
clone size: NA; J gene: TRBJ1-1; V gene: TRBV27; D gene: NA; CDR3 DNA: TGTGCCAGCAGTCCCCACCCGGGAGCGGCTTTCTTT; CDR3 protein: CASSPHPGAAFF
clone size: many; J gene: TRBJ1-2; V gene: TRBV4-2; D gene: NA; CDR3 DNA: TGTGCCAGCAACGACAACTATGGCTACACCTTC; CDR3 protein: CASNDNYGYTF
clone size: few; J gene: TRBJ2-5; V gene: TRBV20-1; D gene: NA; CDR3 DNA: TGCAGTGCTAGCAAGGACGCGACTCAAGAGACCCAGTACTTC; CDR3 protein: CSASKDATQETQYF
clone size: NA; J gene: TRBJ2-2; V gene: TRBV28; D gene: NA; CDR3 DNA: TGTGCCAGCACCATTTATGGGGGGAACACCGGGGAGCTGTTTTTT; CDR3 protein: CASTIYGGNTGELFF
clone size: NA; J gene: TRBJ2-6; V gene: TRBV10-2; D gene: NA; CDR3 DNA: TGCGCCAGCAGTGAGCAGGGGTTCTCTGGGGCCAACGTCCTGACTTTC; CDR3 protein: CASSEQGFSGANVLTF
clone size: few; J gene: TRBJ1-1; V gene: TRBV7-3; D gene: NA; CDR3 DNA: TGTGCCAGCAGCTCTCATCGCGGAACTGAAGCTTTCTTT; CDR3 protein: CASSSHRGTEAFF
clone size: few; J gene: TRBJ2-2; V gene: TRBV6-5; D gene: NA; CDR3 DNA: TGTGCCAGCAGGAGGGGCGAAGCCGGGGAGCTGTTTTTT; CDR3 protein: CASRRGEAGELFF
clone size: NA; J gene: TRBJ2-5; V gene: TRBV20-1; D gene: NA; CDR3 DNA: TGCAGTGCTAGAAACCTCCTCGGGTGGGAGACCCAGTACTTC; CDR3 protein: CSARNLLGWETQYF
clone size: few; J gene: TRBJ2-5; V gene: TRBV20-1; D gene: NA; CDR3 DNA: TGCAGTGCTACGAGGATCGGAGAGACCCAGTACTTC; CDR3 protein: CSATRIGETQYF
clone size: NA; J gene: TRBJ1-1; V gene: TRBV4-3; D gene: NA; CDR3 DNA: TGCGCCAGCAGCCAAGATGTCGGGGCGGGCACTGAAGCTTTCTTT; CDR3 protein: CASSQDVGAGTEAFF
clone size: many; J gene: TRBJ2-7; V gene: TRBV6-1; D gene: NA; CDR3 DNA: TGTGCCACCCCATTCGGGGTTTCGGGCGAGCAGTACTTC; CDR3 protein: CATPFGVSGEQYF
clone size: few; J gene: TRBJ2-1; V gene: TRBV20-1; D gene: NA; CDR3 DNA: TGCAGTGCCCGTATCGGCCTATCCTCCTACAATGAGCAGTTCTTC; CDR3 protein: CSARIGLSSYNEQFF
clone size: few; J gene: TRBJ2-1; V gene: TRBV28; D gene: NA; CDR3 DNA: TGTGCCACCCTAAACCAGGGCTACAATGAGCAGTTCTTC; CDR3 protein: CATLNQGYNEQFF
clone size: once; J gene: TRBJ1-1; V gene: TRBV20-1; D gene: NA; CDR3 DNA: TGCAGTGCCCAGGGAATAGGCGGCGTGGACACTGAAGCTTTCTTT; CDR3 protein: CSAQGIGGVDTEAFF
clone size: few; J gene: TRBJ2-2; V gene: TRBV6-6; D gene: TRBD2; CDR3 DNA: TGTGCCAGCAGTTACGGTGCGGGGGTAGAGACCGGGGAGCTGTTTTTT; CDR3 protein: CASSYGAGVETGELFF
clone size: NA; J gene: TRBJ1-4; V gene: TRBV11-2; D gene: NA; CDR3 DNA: TGTGCCAGCAGCTTAGAAGCAGGGGTCGGAGAAAAACTGTTTTTT; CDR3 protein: CASSLEAGVGEKLFF
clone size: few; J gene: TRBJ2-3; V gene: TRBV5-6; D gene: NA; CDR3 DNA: TGTGCCAGCAGCTTGGGACCGATAGCGGATACGCAGTATTTT; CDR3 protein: CASSLGPIADTQYF
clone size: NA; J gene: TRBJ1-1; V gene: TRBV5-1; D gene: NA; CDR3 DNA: TGCGCCAGCAGTAGTTCGTGGACTGAAGCTTTCTTT; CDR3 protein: CASSSSWTEAFF
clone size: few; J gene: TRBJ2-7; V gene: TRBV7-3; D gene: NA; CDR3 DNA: TGTGCCAGCAGCTTATTCGCAGGAAGCTCCTACGAGCAGTACTTC; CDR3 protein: CASSLFAGSSYEQYF
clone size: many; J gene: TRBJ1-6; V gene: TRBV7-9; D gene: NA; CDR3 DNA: TGTGCCAGCAGCTTCTCGGCACTTAGGAATTCACCCCTCCACTTT; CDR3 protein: CASSFSALRNSPLHF
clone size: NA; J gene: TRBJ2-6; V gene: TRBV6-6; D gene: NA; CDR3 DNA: TGTGCCAGTCAGTTCAGCTCTGGGGCCAACGTCCTGACTTTC; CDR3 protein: CASQFSSGANVLTF
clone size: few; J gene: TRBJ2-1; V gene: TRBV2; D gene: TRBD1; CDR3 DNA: TGTGCCAGCAGTGGCGAGGGGGCCGTAGCGATCTTC; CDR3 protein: CASSGEGAVAIF